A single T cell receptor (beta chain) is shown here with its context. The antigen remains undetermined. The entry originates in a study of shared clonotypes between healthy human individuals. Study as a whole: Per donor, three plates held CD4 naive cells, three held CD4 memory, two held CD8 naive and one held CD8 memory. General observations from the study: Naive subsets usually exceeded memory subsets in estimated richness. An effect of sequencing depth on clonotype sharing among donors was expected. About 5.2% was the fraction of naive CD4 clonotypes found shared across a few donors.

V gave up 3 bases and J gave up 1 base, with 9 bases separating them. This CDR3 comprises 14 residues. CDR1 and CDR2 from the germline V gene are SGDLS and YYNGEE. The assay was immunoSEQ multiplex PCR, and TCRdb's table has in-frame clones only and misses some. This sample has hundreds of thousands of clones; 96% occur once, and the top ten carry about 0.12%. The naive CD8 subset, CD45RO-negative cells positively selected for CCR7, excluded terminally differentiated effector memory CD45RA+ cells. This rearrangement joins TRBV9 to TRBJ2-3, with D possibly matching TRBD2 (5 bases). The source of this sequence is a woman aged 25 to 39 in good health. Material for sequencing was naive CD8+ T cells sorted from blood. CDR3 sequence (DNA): TGTGCCAGCAGCGCCGTGGGAGGCACAGATACGCAGTATTTT. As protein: CASSAVGGTDTQYF.